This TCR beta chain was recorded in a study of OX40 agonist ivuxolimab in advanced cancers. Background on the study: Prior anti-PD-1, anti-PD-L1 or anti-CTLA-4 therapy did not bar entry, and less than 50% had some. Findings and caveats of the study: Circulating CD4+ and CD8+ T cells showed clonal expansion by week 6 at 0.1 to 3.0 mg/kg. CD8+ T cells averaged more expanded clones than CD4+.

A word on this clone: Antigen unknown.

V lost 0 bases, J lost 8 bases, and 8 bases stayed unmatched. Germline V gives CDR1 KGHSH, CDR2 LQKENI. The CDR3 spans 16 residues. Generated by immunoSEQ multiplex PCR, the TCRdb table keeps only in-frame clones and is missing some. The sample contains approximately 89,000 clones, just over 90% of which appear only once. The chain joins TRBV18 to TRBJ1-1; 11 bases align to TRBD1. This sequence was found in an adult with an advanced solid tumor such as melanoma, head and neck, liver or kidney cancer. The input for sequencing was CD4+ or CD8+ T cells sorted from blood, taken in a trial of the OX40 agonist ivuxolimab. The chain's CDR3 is CASSPPEGTGGSEAFF. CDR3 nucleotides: TGTGCCAGCTCACCACCGGAGGGGACAGGGGGTTCAGAAGCTTTCTTT.